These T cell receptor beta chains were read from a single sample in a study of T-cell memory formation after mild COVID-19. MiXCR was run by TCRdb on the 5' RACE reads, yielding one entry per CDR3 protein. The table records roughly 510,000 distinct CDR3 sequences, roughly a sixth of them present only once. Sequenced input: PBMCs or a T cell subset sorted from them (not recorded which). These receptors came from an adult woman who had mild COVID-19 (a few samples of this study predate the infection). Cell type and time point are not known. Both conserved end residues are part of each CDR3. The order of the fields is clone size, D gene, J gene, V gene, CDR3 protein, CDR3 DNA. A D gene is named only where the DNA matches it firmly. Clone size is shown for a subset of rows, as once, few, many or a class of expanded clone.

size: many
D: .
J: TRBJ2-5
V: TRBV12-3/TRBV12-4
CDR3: CASSLGLKETQYF
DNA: TGTGCCAGCAGTTTAGGACTGAAAGAGACCCAGTACTTC

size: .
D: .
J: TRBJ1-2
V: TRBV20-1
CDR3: CSASLSGSGYTF
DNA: TGCAGTGCTAGCCTATCAGGCAGTGGCTACACCTTC

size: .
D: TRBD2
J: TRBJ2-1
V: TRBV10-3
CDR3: CAIGPAGDLNEQFF
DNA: TGTGCCATCGGTCCCGCGGGGGATTTAAATGAGCAGTTCTTC

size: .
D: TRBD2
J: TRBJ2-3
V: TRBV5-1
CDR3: CASSLVGSSGAADTQYF
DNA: TGCGCCAGCAGCTTGGTGGGGTCTAGCGGGGCCGCAGATACGCAGTATTTT

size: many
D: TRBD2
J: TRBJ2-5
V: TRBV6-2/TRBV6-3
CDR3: CASSSGLAGVWETQYF
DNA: TGTGCCAGCAGTTCGGGACTAGCGGGAGTATGGGAGACCCAGTACTTC

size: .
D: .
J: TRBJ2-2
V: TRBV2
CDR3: CASREPGHFTGELFF
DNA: TGTGCCAGCAGAGAACCGGGACACTTCACCGGGGAGCTGTTTTTT

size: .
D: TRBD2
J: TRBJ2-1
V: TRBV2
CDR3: CDSSGTSSTHYNEQFF
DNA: TGTGACAGCAGTGGGACTAGCAGTACCCACTACAATGAGCAGTTCTTC

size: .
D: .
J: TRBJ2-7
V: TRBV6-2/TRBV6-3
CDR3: CASSYGDITYEQYF
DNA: TGTGCCAGCAGTTACGGGGACATTACCTACGAGCAGTACTTC

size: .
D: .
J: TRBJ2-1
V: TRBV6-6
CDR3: CASSYATANWNEQFF
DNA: TGTGCCAGCAGTTACGCCACAGCGAACTGGAATGAGCAGTTCTTC

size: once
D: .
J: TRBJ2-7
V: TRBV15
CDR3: CATSKQTEAYEQYF
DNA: TGTGCCACCAGCAAACAGACAGAAGCCTACGAGCAGTACTTC

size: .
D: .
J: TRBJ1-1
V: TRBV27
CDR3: CASSLRQGMDTEAFF
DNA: TGTGCCAGCAGTTTACGGCAGGGTATGGACACTGAAGCTTTCTTT

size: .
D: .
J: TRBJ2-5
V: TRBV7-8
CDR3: CASSLAWTGQGDQETQYF
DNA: TGTGCCAGCAGCTTAGCGTGGACTGGGCAGGGCGACCAAGAGACCCAGTACTTC

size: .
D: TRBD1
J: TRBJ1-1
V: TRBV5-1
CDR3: CASSFGVDRAAEAFF
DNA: TGCGCCAGCAGCTTTGGAGTGGACAGGGCGGCTGAAGCTTTCTTT

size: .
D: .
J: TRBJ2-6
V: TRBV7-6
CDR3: CASSLRYRRESSGANVLTF
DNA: TGTGCCAGCAGCTTGAGGTACAGGAGAGAGAGCTCTGGGGCCAACGTCCTGACTTTC

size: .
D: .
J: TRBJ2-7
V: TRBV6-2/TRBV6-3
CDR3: CASSYVGQGRTYEQYF
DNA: TGTGCCAGCAGTTACGTAGGCCAGGGCAGGACCTACGAGCAGTACTTC

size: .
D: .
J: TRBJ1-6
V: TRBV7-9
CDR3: CASSLAGTGSPLHF
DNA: TGTGCCAGCAGCTTAGCAGGGACGGGCTCACCCCTCCACTTT

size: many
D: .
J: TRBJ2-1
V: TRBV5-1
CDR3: CASSLGPASRGEQFF
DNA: TGCGCCAGCAGCTTAGGACCGGCGTCGAGGGGGGAGCAGTTCTTC

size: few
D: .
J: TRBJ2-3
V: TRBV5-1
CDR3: CASSYRDLSTDTQYF
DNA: TGCGCCAGCAGTTACCGGGACTTGAGCACAGATACGCAGTATTTT

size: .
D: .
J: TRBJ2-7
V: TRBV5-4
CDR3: CASSLGWGPSYEQYF
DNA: TGTGCCAGCAGCTTGGGTTGGGGGCCGTCCTACGAGCAGTACTTC

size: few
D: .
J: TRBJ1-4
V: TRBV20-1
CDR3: CSARDGGPNEKLFF
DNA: TGCAGTGCTAGAGATGGGGGGCCTAATGAAAAACTGTTTTTT

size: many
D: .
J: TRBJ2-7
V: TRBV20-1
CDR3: CSARDGAGAPYEQYF
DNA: TGCAGTGCTAGAGACGGCGCGGGGGCCCCCTACGAGCAGTACTTC